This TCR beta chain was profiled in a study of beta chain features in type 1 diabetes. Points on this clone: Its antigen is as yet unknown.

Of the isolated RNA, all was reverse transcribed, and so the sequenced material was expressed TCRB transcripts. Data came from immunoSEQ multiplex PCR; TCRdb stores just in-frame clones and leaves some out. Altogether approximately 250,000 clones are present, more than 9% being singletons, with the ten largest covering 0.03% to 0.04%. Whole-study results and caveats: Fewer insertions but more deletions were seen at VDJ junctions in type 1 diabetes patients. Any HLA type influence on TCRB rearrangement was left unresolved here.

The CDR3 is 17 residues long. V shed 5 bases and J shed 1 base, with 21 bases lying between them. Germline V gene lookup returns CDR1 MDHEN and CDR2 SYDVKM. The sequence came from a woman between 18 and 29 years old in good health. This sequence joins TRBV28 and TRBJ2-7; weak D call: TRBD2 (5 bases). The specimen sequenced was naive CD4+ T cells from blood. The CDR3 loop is CASSPWPFDGKSYEQYF. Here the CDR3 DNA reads TGTGCCAGCAGTCCCTGGCCATTTGACGGGAAGTCCTACGAGCAGTACTTC.